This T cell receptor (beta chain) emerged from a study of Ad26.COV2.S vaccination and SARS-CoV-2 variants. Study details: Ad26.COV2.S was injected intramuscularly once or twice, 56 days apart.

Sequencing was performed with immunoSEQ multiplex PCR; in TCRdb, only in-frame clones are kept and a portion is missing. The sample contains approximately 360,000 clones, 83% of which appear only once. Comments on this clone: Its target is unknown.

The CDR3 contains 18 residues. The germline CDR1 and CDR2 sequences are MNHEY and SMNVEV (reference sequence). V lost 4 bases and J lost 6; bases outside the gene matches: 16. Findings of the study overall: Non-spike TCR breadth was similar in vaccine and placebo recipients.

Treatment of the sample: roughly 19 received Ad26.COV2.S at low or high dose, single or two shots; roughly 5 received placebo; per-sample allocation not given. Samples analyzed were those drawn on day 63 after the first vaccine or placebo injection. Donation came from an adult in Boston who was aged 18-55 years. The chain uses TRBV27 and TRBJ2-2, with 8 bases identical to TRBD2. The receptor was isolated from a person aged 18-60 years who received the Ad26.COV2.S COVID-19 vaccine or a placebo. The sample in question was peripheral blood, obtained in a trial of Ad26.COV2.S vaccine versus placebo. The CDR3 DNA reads TGTGCCAGCAGTTCCCCGGGACTAGGGTATTTGAGCGCCGGGGAGCTGTTTTTT. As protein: CASSSPGLGYLSAGELFF.